Below, one T cell receptor beta chain is given with its context. This record belongs to a study of blood T cell repertoires in COVID-19. From germline, CDR1 is LNHNV and CDR2 YYDKDF (reference sequence). The length of the CDR3 is 12 residues. V lost 8 bases and J lost 4; bases outside the gene matches: 2. Profiling relied on immunoSEQ multiplex PCR, and the TCRdb table lists in-frame clones only, not all of them. The sample has some 270,000 clones, more than 75% seen once. The gene calls are TRBV15 and TRBJ2-7, with TRBD2 matching over 10 bases. The sequence derives from a man between 35 and 55 years old with active or convalescent COVID-19. The material sequenced was peripheral blood. The CDR3 is CATGTSEYEQYF. The CDR3 DNA follows: TGTGCCACCGGGACTAGCGAATACGAGCAGTACTTC.